This record concerns one TCR beta chain sequence. Antigen: not known. At one boundary the junction diverges from the germline segment, which might be a read error. With a J-beta primer mix and a sample-barcoded 5' primer, a second PCR ran 7 to 11 cycles. TCRdb reprocessed the 5' RACE reads via MiXCR and lists one record per CDR3 protein. The sample lists hundreds of thousands of distinct CDR3 sequences, around 42% seen once, with approximately 20% in the top ten. Germline assignment: CDR1 GTSNPN and CDR2 SVGIG (reference sequence). This CDR3 spans 14 amino acids. This entry is derived from a study of blood T cells in healthy people across ages. Findings and caveats of the study: Aged donors had fewer naive CD4+ cells and lower diversity than long-lived donors. There was no known CMV status for donors, so expanded clonotype changes were possibly confounded.

The source material was blood. The V and J genes are TRBV30 and TRBJ2-7; no firm D call. The clonotype was recovered from a man aged 55-75 years in good health. CDR3 DNA sequence: TGTGCCCGGAGTGTAGCCGCGATACCCTACGAGCAGTACTTC. Translating it yields CARSVAAIPYEQYF.